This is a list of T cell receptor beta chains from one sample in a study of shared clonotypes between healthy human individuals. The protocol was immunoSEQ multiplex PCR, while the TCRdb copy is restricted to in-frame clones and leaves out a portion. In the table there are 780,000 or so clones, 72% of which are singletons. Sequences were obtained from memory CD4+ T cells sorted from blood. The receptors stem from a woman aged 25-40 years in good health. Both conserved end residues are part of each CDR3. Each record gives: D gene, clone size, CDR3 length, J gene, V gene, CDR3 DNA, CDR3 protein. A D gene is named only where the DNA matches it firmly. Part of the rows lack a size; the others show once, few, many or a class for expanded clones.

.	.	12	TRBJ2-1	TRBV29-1	TGCAGCGTTGAAGACTACATCAATGAGCAGTTCTTC	CSVEDYINEQFF
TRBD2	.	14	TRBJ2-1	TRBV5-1	TGCGCCAGCGGATCGGGGGGAACCTACAATGAGCAGTTCTTC	CASGSGGTYNEQFF
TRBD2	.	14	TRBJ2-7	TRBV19	TGTGCCAGCAAGACTAGCCCCCTCTCCTACGAGCAGTACTTC	CASKTSPLSYEQYF
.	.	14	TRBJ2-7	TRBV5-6	TGTGCCAGCAGCTTTAAGGTGGTGACGGGCGAGCAGTACTTC	CASSFKVVTGEQYF
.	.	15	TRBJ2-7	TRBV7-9	TGTGCCAGCACCCCGGGGGGCTTCGGTCCCCGCGAGCAGTACTTC	CASTPGGFGPREQYF
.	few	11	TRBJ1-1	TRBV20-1	TGCAGTGCGCTTGGGACCGCAGAAGCTTTCTTT	CSALGTAEAFF
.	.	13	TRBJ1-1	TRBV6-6	TGTGCCAGCATCGGGACCGCCGGGACTGAAGCTTTCTTT	CASIGTAGTEAFF
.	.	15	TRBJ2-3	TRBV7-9	TGTGCCAGCAGCTTAGCTAGCGTAAGCACAGATACGCAGTATTTT	CASSLASVSTDTQYF
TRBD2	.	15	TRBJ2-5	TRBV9	TGTGCCAGCAGCGTAGGAGCGGGAGAGGTGGAGACCCAGTACTTC	CASSVGAGEVETQYF
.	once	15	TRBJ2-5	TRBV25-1	TGTGCCAGCAGTGAATCATCGTCCAGCGGCACTGTACAGTACTTC	CASSESSSSGTVQYF
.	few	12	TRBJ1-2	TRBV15	TGTGCCACCAGCAGAGCCCAGGGCGGCTACACCTTC	CATSRAQGGYTF
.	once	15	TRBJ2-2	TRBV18	TGTGCCAGCTCACCCCGGCTAGCTAACACCGGGGAGCTGTTTTTT	CASSPRLANTGELFF
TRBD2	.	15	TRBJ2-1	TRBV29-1	TGCAGCGTCGCCCATAGCGGGAGTAACTACAATGAGCAGTTCTTC	CSVAHSGSNYNEQFF
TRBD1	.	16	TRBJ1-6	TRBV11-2	TGTGCCAGCAGCTTAGCGGAGACAGGGTTGAATTCACCCCTCCACTTT	CASSLAETGLNSPLHF
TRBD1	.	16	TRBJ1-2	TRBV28	TGTGCCAGCAGTACCCTCGGGACAGGGTCTAACTATGGCTACACCTTC	CASSTLGTGSNYGYTF
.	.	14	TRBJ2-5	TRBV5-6	TGTGCCAGCAACGTGGGGGGGGCCGGAGAGACCCAGTACTTC	CASNVGGAGETQYF
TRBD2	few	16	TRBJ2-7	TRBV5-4	TGTGCCAGCAGCTTAGGACTAGCGGGAGTAGGAGGGGAGCAGTACTTC	CASSLGLAGVGGEQYF
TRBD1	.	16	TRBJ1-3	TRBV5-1	TGCGCCAGCAGCCAGGGGGACAGGGGAAGAGGAAACACCATATATTTT	CASSQGDRGRGNTIYF
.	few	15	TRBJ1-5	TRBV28	TGTGCCAGCAGGGGATACGACGGATTCAATCAGCCCCAGCATTTT	CASRGYDGFNQPQHF
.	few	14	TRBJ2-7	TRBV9	TGTGCCAGCAGCGTAGTTCCCACCTCCTACGAGCAGTACTTC	CASSVVPTSYEQYF
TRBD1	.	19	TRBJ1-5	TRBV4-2	TGTGCCAGCAGCCAAGGTATGGGGACAGGCTCCTATAGCAATCAGCCCCAGCATTTT	CASSQGMGTGSYSNQPQHF
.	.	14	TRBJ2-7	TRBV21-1	TGTGCCAGCAGCAAACCGACAGGGGCTGACGAGCAGTACTTC	CASSKPTGADEQYF
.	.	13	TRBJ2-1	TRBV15	TGTGCCACCAGCAGAGACCGCTACAGAGAGCAGTTCTTC	CATSRDRYREQFF
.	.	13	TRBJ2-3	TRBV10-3	TGTGCCATCAGTGAGTTAGGGGCAGATACGCAGTATTTT	CAISELGADTQYF
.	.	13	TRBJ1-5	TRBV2	TGTGCCAGCAGGTCTCTAGCGGGTCAGCCCCAGCATTTT	CASRSLAGQPQHF
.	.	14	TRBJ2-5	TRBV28	TGTGCCACCTCGGAATACAGGGGGGGGGAGACCCAGTACTTC	CATSEYRGGETQYF
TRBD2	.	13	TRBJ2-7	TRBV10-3	TGTGCCATCAGTGAGTCGGGAGGGGCCGAGCAGTACTTC	CAISESGGAEQYF
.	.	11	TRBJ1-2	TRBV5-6	TGTGCCAGCAGCTTGAGGTATGGCTACACCTTC	CASSLRYGYTF
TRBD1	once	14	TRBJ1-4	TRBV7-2	TGTGCCAGCAGCGAGACAGGGGGCGACGAAAAACTGTTTTTT	CASSETGGDEKLFF
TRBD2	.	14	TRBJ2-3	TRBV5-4	TGTGCCAGCAGCCCGGGACTAGCGGGAGATACGCAGTATTTT	CASSPGLAGDTQYF
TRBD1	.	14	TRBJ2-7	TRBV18	TGTGCCAGCTCGCCGACCGACAGGGTACGCGAGCAGTACTTC	CASSPTDRVREQYF
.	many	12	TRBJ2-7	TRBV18	TGTGCCAGCTCAGAAGGGGGAGACGAGCAGTACTTC	CASSEGGDEQYF
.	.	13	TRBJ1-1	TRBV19	TGTGCCAGTAGTATACAGGTGAACACTGAAGCTTTCTTT	CASSIQVNTEAFF
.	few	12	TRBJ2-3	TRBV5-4	TGTGCCAGCAGCCGGTACACAGATACGCAGTATTTT	CASSRYTDTQYF
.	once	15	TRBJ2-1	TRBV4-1	TGCGCCAGCAGCCTGGGTAGGAGCTCCTACAATGAGCAGTTCTTC	CASSLGRSSYNEQFF
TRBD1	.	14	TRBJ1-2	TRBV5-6	TGTGCCAGCGCGTGGGGGACAGGGGACTATGGCTACACCTTC	CASAWGTGDYGYTF
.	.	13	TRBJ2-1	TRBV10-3	TGTGCCATCAGGACTCAGACCTACAATGAGCAGTTCTTC	CAIRTQTYNEQFF
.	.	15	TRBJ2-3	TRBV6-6	TGTGCCAGCAGTGATCTAGCGCCGATGACAGATACGCAGTATTTT	CASSDLAPMTDTQYF
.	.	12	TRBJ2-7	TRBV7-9	TGTGCCAGCAGCTTAGGGCAGTACGAGCAGTACTTC	CASSLGQYEQYF
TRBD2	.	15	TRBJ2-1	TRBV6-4	TGTGCCAGCAGTGTCGATAGCGGGAACACGTATGAGCAGTTCTTC	CASSVDSGNTYEQFF
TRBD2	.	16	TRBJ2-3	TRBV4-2	TGTGCCAGCAGCCAAGATTCAGCGGGAGGCGGAGATACGCAGTATTTT	CASSQDSAGGGDTQYF
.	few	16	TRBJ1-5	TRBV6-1	TGTGCCAGCAGTGAAGGATTAGGCAGGGGAAGACAGCCCCAGCATTTT	CASSEGLGRGRQPQHF
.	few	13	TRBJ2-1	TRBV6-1	TGTGCCAGCAGTGATGTGTCGACGAATGAGCAGTTCTTC	CASSDVSTNEQFF
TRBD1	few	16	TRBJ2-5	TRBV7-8	TGTGCCAGCAGCTCCGCCCAACAGGGGTGGCAAGAGACCCAGTACTTC	CASSSAQQGWQETQYF
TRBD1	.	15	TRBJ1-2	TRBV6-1	TGTGCCAGCAGTGAAAGATCAGGGGGCGGAAATGGCTACACCTTC	CASSERSGGGNGYTF
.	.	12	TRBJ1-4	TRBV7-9	TGTGCCAGCGGGCGGACAGAAGAAAAACTGTTTTTT	CASGRTEEKLFF